The 11 T cell receptor beta chains given below trace back to one sample, sequenced in a study of T-cell reconstitution after alpha-beta-depleted transplantation in children. TCRbeta library construction was performed incorporating unique molecular identifiers. TCRdb re-called the PCR reads through MiXCR, storing one row per CDR3 protein. The data show approximately 980,000 distinct CDR3 sequences, roughly 31% seen once. Sample: PBMCs, mostly from graft donor cells, taken 360 days after TCRalphabeta/CD19-depleted stem cell transplant. All receptors come from a boy younger than two who had a stem cell transplant for SCID, so the T cells may come from the graft donor.

This clonotype was counted a few times. J is TRBJ1-1 and V is TRBV10-3, with TRBD1 identical over 8 bases. This CDR3 is built from 13 residues. V was clipped by 6 bases and J by 3 bases; unmatched bases: 3. The germline gives CDR1 ENHRY, CDR2 SYGVKD. CDR3 nucleotides: TGTGCCATCAGCCTGACAGGGGACACTGAAGCTTTCTTT. Its protein product is CAISLTGDTEAFF.

This clonotype was detected a few times. The V call is TRBV6-1, the J call TRBJ2-1, with D possibly TRBD2 on 5 matching bases. This CDR3 contains 12 residues. V was cut by 4 bases and J by 15 bases, with 16 bases left in between. Per the germline V gene, CDR1 is MNHNS and CDR2 is SASEGT. The CDR3 reads CASSGEAVRLFF. CDR3 coding DNA: TGTGCCAGCAGTGGAGAAGCGGTACGGCTGTTCTTC.

The chain is built from TRBV6-5 and TRBJ2-7, with 8 bases aligning to TRBD2. V dropped 0 bases and J dropped 7; count of bases not matched to a gene: 8. In germline, CDR1 is MNHEY, CDR2 SVGAGI. The CDR3 contains 15 residues. In DNA form, the CDR3 reads TGTGCCAGCAGTTACTCGGGACTAGGGTCGGGTGAGCAGTACTTC. Amino acid sequence: CASSYSGLGSGEQYF.

The chain carries TRBV9 and TRBJ1-2, with a tentative D call TRBD1 (6 bases). The V gene's germline CDR1 is SGDLS and CDR2 YYNGEE. The ends were cut back, 3 bases at V and 0 bases at J, with 21 bases in the middle. The CDR3 length is 18 residues. The DNA of the CDR3 is TGTGCCAGCAGCGATGGGACACCCTCATGGGGCCCTAACTATGGCTACACCTTC. Its translation is CASSDGTPSWGPNYGYTF.

The rearrangement uses TRBV7-3 and TRBJ1-1; D remains ambiguous. This CDR3 comprises 13 residues. V dropped 4 bases and J dropped 3 bases, with 9 bases sitting between them. The germline CDR1 and CDR2 sequences are SGHTA and FQGTGA. Written as DNA, the CDR3 is TGTGCCAGCAGCTATCGTTCCTACACTGAAGCTTTCTTT. It is translated as CASSYRSYTEAFF.

This clonotype was picked up a small number of times. As DNA, the CDR3 is TGTGCCAGCAGTTTGGGGTGGGCGTATGAGCAGTTCTTC. Residues: CASSLGWAYEQFF. The chain recombines TRBV27 with TRBJ2-1; D ambiguous. The CDR3 loop spans 13 amino acids. Looked up from germline, CDR1 is MNHEY and CDR2 is SMNVEV (reference sequence). V was cut by 3 bases and J by 8 bases, with 11 bases left in between.

Only a few counts were recorded for this clonotype. The chain is built from TRBV7-9 and TRBJ2-1; D is perhaps TRBD2 (6 bases). Trimming took 4 bases from V and 3 from J, leaving 13 bases between them. This CDR3 has 15 residues. Germline lookup yields CDR1 SEHNR and CDR2 FQNEAQ (reference sequence). CDR3 sequence reads: CASSWPGTVYNEQFF. The CDR3 coding sequence is TGTGCCAGCAGCTGGCCAGGGACTGTCTACAATGAGCAGTTCTTC.

The chain uses TRBV4-3 and TRBJ2-3; D is unclear. V lost 1 base, J lost 5 bases, and 13 bases lay in between. CDR1 is LGHNA, CDR2 YSLEER, per germline. The length of the CDR3 is 15 residues. The CDR3 spells CASSQGARPKDTQYF. The CDR3 DNA is TGCGCCAGCAGCCAAGGGGCCAGGCCTAAAGATACGCAGTATTTT.

This clonotype has only a few counts. The rearrangement uses TRBV27 and TRBJ2-7; TRBD1 aligns across 8 bases. Germline CDR1 is MNHEY and CDR2 is SMNVEV (reference sequence). This CDR3 is 16 amino acids long. J gave up 4 bases and V 5 bases, and 13 bases lay outside the gene matches. The CDR3 loop reads CASSPMSGTGLYEQYF. CDR3 DNA: TGTGCCAGCAGTCCGATGTCCGGGACAGGATTATACGAGCAGTACTTC.

The rearrangement joins TRBV12-3 or TRBV12-4 to TRBJ1-2; maybe TRBD1 (5 bases). The ends were cut back, 2 bases at V and 8 bases at J, with 18 bases in the middle. The length of the CDR3 is 15 residues. CDR3 region: CASSLRDSIKKGYTF. CDR3 coding DNA: TGTGCCAGCAGTTTACGGGACTCGATTAAGAAAGGCTACACCTTC.

This chain links TRBV15 with TRBJ2-7; TRBD1 aligns across 7 bases. Germline V gene sequence: CDR1 LNHNV, CDR2 YYDKDF (reference sequence). CDR3 length equals 13 residues. V trimming: 6 bases; J trimming: 5 bases; junction bases outside the gene matches: 7. CDR3 loop: CATSLQGKHEQYF. For the CDR3, the DNA is TGTGCCACCAGTCTACAGGGGAAACACGAGCAGTACTTC.